The rows below give T cell receptor beta chains drawn from one sample of a study of T-cell memory formation after mild COVID-19. In TCRdb, the 5' RACE reads were re-called with MiXCR into one record per CDR3 protein. The sample lists roughly 320,000 distinct CDR3 sequences, over 25% occurring once. Sequencing used PBMCs or a T cell subset sorted from them (not recorded which). These receptors were collected from an adult woman who had mild COVID-19 (a few samples of this study predate the infection). Cell type and time point are not known. CDR3s include the opening cysteine and the closing phenylalanine or tryptophan. A D gene is named only where the DNA matches it firmly. Clone size appears in some rows only: once, few, many, or a class for an expanded clone.

cdr3_nt,cdr3_aa,v_call,d_call,j_call,clone_size
TGCAGCGACAGACAGGGAGATGGCTACACCTTC,CSDRQGDGYTF,TRBV29-1,TRBD1,TRBJ1-2,few
TGTGCCAGCAGCTTAGTGGGACCCACAAGGGACACCGGGGAGCTGTTTTTT,CASSLVGPTRDTGELFF,TRBV7-8,.,TRBJ2-2,.
TGCGCCAGCTCCTACACAGGGGGCAACTACGAGCAGTACTTC,CASSYTGGNYEQYF,TRBV5-1,TRBD1,TRBJ2-7,few
TGTGCCAGCAGTTCTACCGCGGGCGGACATGGCTACACCTTC,CASSSTAGGHGYTF,TRBV7-2,.,TRBJ1-2,.
TGTGCCTGGAGCTCGGGACAGTATAGCACAGATACGCAGTATTTT,CAWSSGQYSTDTQYF,TRBV30,TRBD1,TRBJ2-3,.
TGTGCCAGCAGCGCGCCGGGACAAGGAGCTTTCTTT,CASSAPGQGAFF,TRBV7-9,.,TRBJ1-1,.
TGTGCCAGCAGTCTCCAGGGACTAGCGGGGAGCTCCTACAATGAGCAGTTCTTC,CASSLQGLAGSSYNEQFF,TRBV12-3/TRBV12-4,TRBD2,TRBJ2-1,.
TGTGCCAGCAGTTACTCGTCGAGGGAGGAAGGAGATACGCAGTATTTT,CASSYSSREEGDTQYF,TRBV6-5,.,TRBJ2-3,few
TGTGCCAGCAGTTTAGGACAGGCAGTTTCGTTGGCCCAGTACTTC,CASSLGQAVSLAQYF,TRBV12-3/TRBV12-4,.,TRBJ2-5,.
TGCGCCAGCAGCATTTTTACAGGGAACACTGAAGCTTTCTTT,CASSIFTGNTEAFF,TRBV5-1,.,TRBJ1-1,few
TGTGCCTGGAGTCCCCACCCCATAACAGGACATCCGGTGTCCACTGAAGCTTTCTTT,CAWSPHPITGHPVSTEAFF,TRBV30,.,TRBJ1-1,few
TGTGCCAGCAGCTTTTATTCACAAGTTGAAGCTTTCTTT,CASSFYSQVEAFF,TRBV7-2,.,TRBJ1-1,.
TGTGCCAGCAGCCACCGTGGGATCTACGAGCAGTACTTC,CASSHRGIYEQYF,TRBV14,.,TRBJ2-7,few
TGTGCCAGCAGGGGGGCGAGCTCTGGAAACACCATATATTTT,CASRGASSGNTIYF,TRBV12-3/TRBV12-4,.,TRBJ1-3,.
TGTGCCAGCAGCGTCGGGCAGGAGTGGTATGGCTACACCTTC,CASSVGQEWYGYTF,TRBV9,.,TRBJ1-2,.
TGTGCCAGCAGCTTGGGACAGAGCACAGATACGCAGTATTTT,CASSLGQSTDTQYF,TRBV7-9,TRBD1,TRBJ2-3,many
TGCGCCAGCAGCCAAGATCGACAGTATAATTCACCCCTCCACTTT,CASSQDRQYNSPLHF,TRBV4-1,.,TRBJ1-6,.
TGCAGCGGTGCGGGGGGGAGCTCCTACAATGAGCAGTTCTTC,CSGAGGSSYNEQFF,TRBV29-1,TRBD2,TRBJ2-1,few